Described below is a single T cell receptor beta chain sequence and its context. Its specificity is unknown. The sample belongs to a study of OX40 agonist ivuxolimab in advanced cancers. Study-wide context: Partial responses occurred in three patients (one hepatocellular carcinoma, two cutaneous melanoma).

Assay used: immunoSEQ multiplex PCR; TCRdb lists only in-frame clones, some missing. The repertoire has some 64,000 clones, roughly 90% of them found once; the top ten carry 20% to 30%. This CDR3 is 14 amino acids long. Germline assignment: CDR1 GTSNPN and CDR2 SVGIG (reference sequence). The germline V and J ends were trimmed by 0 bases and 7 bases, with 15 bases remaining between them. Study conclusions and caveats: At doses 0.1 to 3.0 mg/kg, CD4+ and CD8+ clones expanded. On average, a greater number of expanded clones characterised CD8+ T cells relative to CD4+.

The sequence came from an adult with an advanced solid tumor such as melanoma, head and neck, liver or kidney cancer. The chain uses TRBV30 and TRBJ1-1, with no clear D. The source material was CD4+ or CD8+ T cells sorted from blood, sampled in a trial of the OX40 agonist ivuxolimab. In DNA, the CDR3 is TGTGCCTGGAGTGTTCCGAGGGAGAGGCTTGAAGCTTTCTTT. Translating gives CAWSVPRERLEAFF.